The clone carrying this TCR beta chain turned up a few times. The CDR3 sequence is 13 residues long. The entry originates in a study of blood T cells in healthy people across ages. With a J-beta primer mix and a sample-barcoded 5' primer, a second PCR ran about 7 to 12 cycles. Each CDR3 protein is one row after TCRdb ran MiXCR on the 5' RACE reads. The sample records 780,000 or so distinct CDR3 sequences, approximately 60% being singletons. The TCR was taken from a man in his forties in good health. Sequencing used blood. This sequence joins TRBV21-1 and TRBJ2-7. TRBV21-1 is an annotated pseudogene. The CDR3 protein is CASSLRRFYEQYF. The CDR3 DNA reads TGTGCCAGCAGCCTACGGAGATTCTACGAGCAGTACTTC.